The rows below give T cell receptor beta chains drawn from one sample of a study of identical twins. Each CDR3 protein is one row after TCRdb ran MiXCR on the 5' RACE reads. This sample has 240,000 or so distinct CDR3 sequences, with roughly a tenth found just once. Source material: memory T cells sorted from blood. The origin of the receptors is a man aged 45-60 years in good health. Both conserved end residues are part of each CDR3. The order of the fields is V gene, clone size, J gene, D gene, CDR3 DNA, CDR3 protein. D genes are given only for firm matches. Rows may omit the clone size; those that give it use once, few, many or a size class.

v_gene: TRBV27; abundance: many; j_gene: TRBJ2-7; d_gene: -; CDR3nt: TGTGCCAGCAGTTTGGGCGGGCCTGGACCCTACGAGCAGTACTTC; CDR3aa: CASSLGGPGPYEQYF
v_gene: TRBV5-1; abundance: -; j_gene: TRBJ2-7; d_gene: TRBD1; CDR3nt: TGCGCCAGCAGCCCGGCCGGGACAGGGCACTACGAGCAGTACTTC; CDR3aa: CASSPAGTGHYEQYF
v_gene: TRBV12-3/TRBV12-4; abundance: -; j_gene: TRBJ2-1; d_gene: TRBD2; CDR3nt: TGTGCCAGCAGATCGTCTAGCGGGAGGGCCTACAATGAGCAGTTCTTC; CDR3aa: CASRSSSGRAYNEQFF
v_gene: TRBV6-2/TRBV6-3; abundance: many; j_gene: TRBJ2-5; d_gene: TRBD1; CDR3nt: TGTGCCAGCAGGCGCCGGACAGGGAACCCCCTCGGAGAGACCCAGTACTTC; CDR3aa: CASRRRTGNPLGETQYF
v_gene: TRBV9; abundance: many; j_gene: TRBJ2-7; d_gene: -; CDR3nt: TGTGCCAGCAGCGTAGATGGAAACTACGAGCAGTACTTC; CDR3aa: CASSVDGNYEQYF
v_gene: TRBV12-3/TRBV12-4; abundance: many; j_gene: TRBJ2-1; d_gene: TRBD2; CDR3nt: TGTGCCAGCAGTCTAGCCCGGGGGGGCTATGAGCAGTTCTTC; CDR3aa: CASSLARGGYEQFF
v_gene: TRBV28; abundance: many; j_gene: TRBJ2-7; d_gene: TRBD1; CDR3nt: TGTGCCAGCAGTTTAAGGATCGGGACAGCCTACGAGCAGTACTTC; CDR3aa: CASSLRIGTAYEQYF
v_gene: TRBV10-3; abundance: -; j_gene: TRBJ2-7; d_gene: TRBD1; CDR3nt: TGTGCCATCAGTGAGTGGGGGACAGGGGGCCACGAGCAGTACTTC; CDR3aa: CAISEWGTGGHEQYF
v_gene: TRBV28; abundance: many; j_gene: TRBJ2-3; d_gene: -; CDR3nt: TGTGCCAGCAGTTCCTCCGGGCTTAGCACAGATACGCAGTATTTT; CDR3aa: CASSSSGLSTDTQYF
v_gene: TRBV6-1; abundance: -; j_gene: TRBJ2-1; d_gene: TRBD2; CDR3nt: TGTGCCAGCAGCCCCTCCCTGGGACTACCCTCCAATGAGCAGTTCTTC; CDR3aa: CASSPSLGLPSNEQFF
v_gene: TRBV7-2; abundance: -; j_gene: TRBJ1-1; d_gene: -; CDR3nt: TGTGCCAGCAGCTTAAATGCCGGTCTGAACACTGAAGCTTTCTTT; CDR3aa: CASSLNAGLNTEAFF
v_gene: TRBV4-3; abundance: few; j_gene: TRBJ2-1; d_gene: -; CDR3nt: TGCGCCAGCAGCCAAGACTGGCCGGGATCGTACAATGAGCAGTTCTTC; CDR3aa: CASSQDWPGSYNEQFF
v_gene: TRBV7-8; abundance: -; j_gene: TRBJ2-1; d_gene: -; CDR3nt: TGTGCCAGCGGCTTAGGAAGGGTTTGGGAGCAGTTCTTC; CDR3aa: CASGLGRVWEQFF
v_gene: TRBV5-5; abundance: few; j_gene: TRBJ1-2; d_gene: TRBD1; CDR3nt: TGTGCCAGCAGCACTTTGGGACAGGGAAGCCGACGAGGGAATGGCTACACCTTC; CDR3aa: CASSTLGQGSRRGNGYTF
v_gene: TRBV20-1; abundance: many; j_gene: TRBJ2-1; d_gene: TRBD2; CDR3nt: TGCAGTGCCATCCTAGCGGGGGGGCCCCGTGAGCAGTTCTTC; CDR3aa: CSAILAGGPREQFF
v_gene: TRBV5-6; abundance: -; j_gene: TRBJ2-3; d_gene: TRBD1; CDR3nt: TGTGCCAGCAGCTTAAGGACAGGGGGAAGGTATTTT; CDR3aa: CASSLRTGGRYF
v_gene: TRBV7-2; abundance: -; j_gene: TRBJ2-1; d_gene: -; CDR3nt: TGTGCCAGCAGGTCACAAGAGACCCAGTTCTTC; CDR3aa: CASRSQETQFF
v_gene: TRBV11-2; abundance: many; j_gene: TRBJ2-5; d_gene: -; CDR3nt: TGTGCCAGCAGCTTAGTAGGGGGGGTCCAAGAGACCCAGTACTTC; CDR3aa: CASSLVGGVQETQYF
v_gene: TRBV6-2/TRBV6-3; abundance: -; j_gene: TRBJ2-7; d_gene: -; CDR3nt: TGTGCCAGCAGCTCCGGGACGCCCGGCTCCTACGAGCAGTACTTC; CDR3aa: CASSSGTPGSYEQYF
v_gene: TRBV15; abundance: few; j_gene: TRBJ2-3; d_gene: -; CDR3nt: TGTGCCACCAGCCGTGGAGTAGGCAAAAGCACAGATACGCAGTATTTT; CDR3aa: CATSRGVGKSTDTQYF
v_gene: TRBV14; abundance: -; j_gene: TRBJ2-5; d_gene: -; CDR3nt: TGTGCCAGCAGCCAAGACCGGACCCAGTACTTC; CDR3aa: CASSQDRTQYF
v_gene: TRBV12-3/TRBV12-4; abundance: many; j_gene: TRBJ1-2; d_gene: -; CDR3nt: TGTGCCAGCAGTTTAGAGTGGGCCGGTGGGGGCTACACCTTC; CDR3aa: CASSLEWAGGGYTF
v_gene: TRBV6-1; abundance: many; j_gene: TRBJ2-4; d_gene: -; CDR3nt: TGTGCCAGCAGTGTGGACCTGGCTGCCAAAAACATTCAGTACTTC; CDR3aa: CASSVDLAAKNIQYF
v_gene: TRBV6-5; abundance: -; j_gene: TRBJ1-2; d_gene: -; CDR3nt: TGTGCCAGCAGTTACTCGACGAATGGATACTATGGCTACACCTTC; CDR3aa: CASSYSTNGYYGYTF
v_gene: TRBV3-1; abundance: -; j_gene: TRBJ2-7; d_gene: TRBD2; CDR3nt: TGTGCCAGCAGCCAAGGTGGTAGCGGGGGCTACGAGCAGTACTTC; CDR3aa: CASSQGGSGGYEQYF
v_gene: TRBV12-3/TRBV12-4; abundance: many; j_gene: TRBJ2-3; d_gene: -; CDR3nt: TGTGCCAGCAGTTTTTCAGGAGGGAGCACAGATACGCAGTATTTT; CDR3aa: CASSFSGGSTDTQYF
v_gene: TRBV7-8; abundance: few; j_gene: TRBJ2-3; d_gene: -; CDR3nt: TGTGCCAGCAGATTTCAGGGAAAAGATACGCAGTATTTT; CDR3aa: CASRFQGKDTQYF
v_gene: TRBV20-1; abundance: many; j_gene: TRBJ1-1; d_gene: TRBD1; CDR3nt: TGCAGCATAAGTGAGACAGGGCGCACTGAAGCTTTCTTT; CDR3aa: CSISETGRTEAFF
v_gene: TRBV5-5; abundance: few; j_gene: TRBJ2-5; d_gene: -; CDR3nt: TGTGCCAGCAGCTTTACCCCTCAAGAGACCCAGTACTTC; CDR3aa: CASSFTPQETQYF
v_gene: TRBV29-1; abundance: many; j_gene: TRBJ2-2; d_gene: TRBD1; CDR3nt: TGCAGCGTTCCCGGACAGGGTACCGGGGAGCTGTTTTTT; CDR3aa: CSVPGQGTGELFF
v_gene: TRBV5-1; abundance: many; j_gene: TRBJ2-3; d_gene: TRBD2; CDR3nt: TGCGCCAGCAGCCCGGGACTAGCGGGGGTTCCGGGGACAGATACGCAGTATTTT; CDR3aa: CASSPGLAGVPGTDTQYF
v_gene: TRBV20-1; abundance: -; j_gene: TRBJ1-1; d_gene: -; CDR3nt: TGCAGTGCTAGAGTAAGTTACGGACTGAACACTGAAGCTTTCTTT; CDR3aa: CSARVSYGLNTEAFF
v_gene: TRBV7-9; abundance: few; j_gene: TRBJ2-3; d_gene: TRBD1; CDR3nt: TGTGCCAGCAGCTTAGCAAGGGACAGCTACACAGATACGCAGTATTTT; CDR3aa: CASSLARDSYTDTQYF
v_gene: TRBV12-3/TRBV12-4; abundance: few; j_gene: TRBJ2-1; d_gene: -; CDR3nt: TGTGCCAGCGAGGAGCAAGACCATGAGCAGTTCTTC; CDR3aa: CASEEQDHEQFF
v_gene: TRBV15; abundance: many; j_gene: TRBJ2-2; d_gene: TRBD1; CDR3nt: TGTGCCACCAGCAGGGGGACAGGGATAAACACCGGGGAGCTGTTTTTT; CDR3aa: CATSRGTGINTGELFF
v_gene: TRBV3-1; abundance: -; j_gene: TRBJ1-5; d_gene: -; CDR3nt: TGTGCCAGCAGCCAAGTAGGGCGCGGGCCCCAGCATTTT; CDR3aa: CASSQVGRGPQHF
v_gene: TRBV4-1; abundance: many; j_gene: TRBJ2-7; d_gene: TRBD2; CDR3nt: TGCGCCAGCAGCCAGTGGCGGGGGGGTCGATACGAGCAGTACTTC; CDR3aa: CASSQWRGGRYEQYF
v_gene: TRBV10-3; abundance: once; j_gene: TRBJ2-1; d_gene: TRBD2; CDR3nt: TGTGCCATCAGTGACTGGGGACTAGCGGCGCAATACGAGCAGTTCTTC; CDR3aa: CAISDWGLAAQYEQFF
v_gene: TRBV20-1; abundance: many; j_gene: TRBJ2-1; d_gene: TRBD1; CDR3nt: TGCAGTGCTAGTCAGGCCAGGGGGCGAGTTGAGCAGTTCTTC; CDR3aa: CSASQARGRVEQFF
v_gene: TRBV11-2; abundance: few; j_gene: TRBJ2-2; d_gene: TRBD2; CDR3nt: TGTGCCAGCAGCTTAATCTGGCGGGGGGGCGCGAACACCGGGGAGCTGTTTTTT; CDR3aa: CASSLIWRGGANTGELFF
v_gene: TRBV7-9; abundance: -; j_gene: TRBJ2-4; d_gene: TRBD1; CDR3nt: TGTGCCAGCAGCCTGGCAGGGGGCACAAACATTCAGTACTTC; CDR3aa: CASSLAGGTNIQYF
v_gene: TRBV10-3; abundance: many; j_gene: TRBJ1-6; d_gene: TRBD1; CDR3nt: TGTGCCATCAGTTCCCCGGACAGGTGGAATTCACCCCTCCACTTT; CDR3aa: CAISSPDRWNSPLHF
v_gene: TRBV4-2; abundance: many; j_gene: TRBJ1-6; d_gene: -; CDR3nt: TGTGCCAGCAGCCAAGATGATCGGGATGGGTATTCACCCCTCCACTTT; CDR3aa: CASSQDDRDGYSPLHF
v_gene: TRBV5-6; abundance: -; j_gene: TRBJ2-2; d_gene: -; CDR3nt: TGTGCCAGCAGCCCTGCGGCTGCTCCTACCGGGGAGCTGTTTTTT; CDR3aa: CASSPAAAPTGELFF
v_gene: TRBV6-2/TRBV6-3; abundance: -; j_gene: TRBJ2-6; d_gene: -; CDR3nt: TGTGCCAGCCGGTTTGACTCTGGGGCCAACGTCCTGACTTTC; CDR3aa: CASRFDSGANVLTF
v_gene: TRBV7-2; abundance: few; j_gene: TRBJ2-7; d_gene: -; CDR3nt: TGTGCCAGCAGCCGGGACGCCTCCTACGAGCAGTACTTC; CDR3aa: CASSRDASYEQYF
v_gene: TRBV2; abundance: few; j_gene: TRBJ2-5; d_gene: -; CDR3nt: TGTGCCAGCAGTTGGGGTGAGACCCAGTACTTC; CDR3aa: CASSWGETQYF
v_gene: TRBV9; abundance: few; j_gene: TRBJ2-7; d_gene: TRBD2; CDR3nt: TGTGCCAGCAGCGTAGACGGGGGGACTGTCTCCTACGAGCAGTACTTC; CDR3aa: CASSVDGGTVSYEQYF
v_gene: TRBV20-1; abundance: few; j_gene: TRBJ2-7; d_gene: -; CDR3nt: TGCAGTGGCAGGGGTCCGCAGGACCGGCAGTACTTC; CDR3aa: CSGRGPQDRQYF
v_gene: TRBV6-1; abundance: many; j_gene: TRBJ1-5; d_gene: -; CDR3nt: TGTGCCAGCAGTCAGGTCCGGGCGAACAATCAGCCCCAGCATTTT; CDR3aa: CASSQVRANNQPQHF
v_gene: TRBV6-1; abundance: many; j_gene: TRBJ2-1; d_gene: TRBD2; CDR3nt: TGTGCCAGCAGTAAGTTTGGGACTAGCGAAAACAATGAGCAGTTCTTC; CDR3aa: CASSKFGTSENNEQFF
v_gene: TRBV5-1; abundance: many; j_gene: TRBJ2-7; d_gene: -; CDR3nt: TGCGCCAGCAGCTGGGACGGAAGCTCCTACGAGCAGTACTTC; CDR3aa: CASSWDGSSYEQYF
v_gene: TRBV20-1; abundance: many; j_gene: TRBJ2-3; d_gene: TRBD2; CDR3nt: TGCAGTGCTAGAGATTGGCTAGCGGGAGATGGGGATACGCAGTATTTT; CDR3aa: CSARDWLAGDGDTQYF
v_gene: TRBV7-2; abundance: -; j_gene: TRBJ1-1; d_gene: TRBD1; CDR3nt: TGTGCCAGCAGCTTAGTGAACCAGGGGGCATACACTGAAGCTTTCTTT; CDR3aa: CASSLVNQGAYTEAFF